The 24 T cell receptor beta chains in this list originate from one sample, sequenced in a study of blood T cell repertoires in COVID-19. Libraries were prepared by immunoSEQ multiplex PCR; TCRdb keeps only in-frame clonotypes and omits some of them. Of about 490,000 clones in the sample, 75% to 90% were seen once. The specimen sequenced was peripheral blood. The receptors shown here come from a human donor in a cohort sampled during active COVID-19.

The genes are TRBV5-1 and TRBJ2-2; D perhaps matches TRBD1 (5 bases). Looked up from germline, CDR1 is SGHRS and CDR2 is YFSETQ. The CDR3 totals 15 residues. Trimming removed 5 bases from V and 0 bases from J, with 11 bases in between. This CDR3 reads CASRVGAANTGELFF. The CDR3 DNA sequence: TGCGCCAGCAGGGTTGGGGCCGCGAACACCGGGGAGCTGTTTTTT.

The rearrangement links TRBV29-1 to TRBJ2-3; TRBD2 aligns across 13 bases. The CDR3 is 13 amino acids. Germline V gives CDR1 SQVTM, CDR2 ANQGSEA. V trimming: 6 bases; J trimming: 5 bases; junction bases outside the gene matches: 2. CDR3 in amino acids: CSVGLAGRDTQYF. The CDR3 DNA reads TGCAGCGTGGGACTAGCGGGGAGAGATACGCAGTATTTT.

The genes are TRBV7-2 and TRBJ2-7, with TRBD1 as a possible D gene (6 bases). Per the germline V gene, CDR1 is SGHTA and CDR2 is FQGNSA. V was shortened by 5 bases and J by 4 bases, with 9 bases between the two germline ends. CDR3 size: 12 residues. The CDR3 loop is CASSEQGYEQYF. The CDR3 nucleotides read TGTGCCAGCAGCGAACAGGGATACGAGCAGTACTTC.

J is TRBJ1-2 and V is TRBV2; D is perhaps TRBD1 (5 bases). Trimming left V 4 bases short and J 2 bases short, with 11 bases between. CDR1 and CDR2 (germline): SNHLY, FYNNEI. The CDR3 extends over 14 amino acids. The CDR3 spells CASSVAQANYGYTF. DNA for the CDR3: TGTGCCAGCAGTGTAGCACAGGCCAACTATGGCTACACCTTC.

The chain joins TRBV6-2 or TRBV6-3 to TRBJ2-1, with TRBD2 matching over 9 bases. CDR1 and CDR2 from the germline V gene are MNHEY and SVGEGT. The CDR3 has 15 residues. J gave up 3 bases and V 5 bases, and 5 bases lay outside the gene matches. CDR3 loop: CASSTWTSVYNEQFF. The CDR3 bases are TGTGCCAGCAGTACGTGGACTAGCGTCTACAATGAGCAGTTCTTC.

In nucleotides, the CDR3 is TGTGCCAGCAGCTGGGCCGGGACTAGCGGGACCGGGGAGCTGTTTTTT. Translated, it gives CASSWAGTSGTGELFF. V and J are TRBV7-3 and TRBJ2-2, with 12 positions matching TRBD2. Trimming removed 4 bases from V and 5 bases from J; junction bases left unmatched: 5. CDR1 is SGHTA and CDR2 is FQGTGA in the germline V gene. There are 16 residues in the CDR3.

Only a few counts were recorded for this clone. The gene calls are TRBV5-6 and TRBJ1-1; 7 bases fit TRBD1. V gave up 10 bases and J gave up 1 base; unmatched junction bases: 10. CDR1 is SGHDT and CDR2 is YYEEEE in the germline V gene. The CDR3 spans 14 residues. The CDR3 DNA reads as TGTGCCGGGTCGTTACAGGGGACGAACACTGAAGCTTTCTTT. Translating it yields CAGSLQGTNTEAFF.

This chain connects TRBV10-2 to TRBJ2-3; TRBD2 aligns across 8 bases. Germline CDR1 is WSHSY and CDR2 is SAAADI. The CDR3 covers 15 residues. The V and J ends lost 2 bases and 3 bases, in that order; junction bases with no gene match: 4. The CDR3 spells CASSERGLETDTQYF. The DNA of the CDR3 is TGCGCCAGCAGTGAGAGGGGACTAGAGACAGATACGCAGTATTTT.

The V call is TRBV5-1, the J call TRBJ2-7; 10 bases align to TRBD2. This CDR3 region has 16 residues. J gave up 2 bases and V 0 bases, and 5 bases lay outside the gene matches. Germline CDR1 SGHRS, CDR2 YFSETQ. In DNA, the CDR3 is TGCGCCAGCAGCTTGGGGACTCTAGCGGGAGCCTACGAGCAGTACTTC. Translating it yields CASSLGTLAGAYEQYF.

V usage is TRBV6-5 and J usage is TRBJ2-1, with no clear D. This CDR3 is 13 amino acids long. Germline V gene data show CDR1 as MNHEY and CDR2 as SVGAGI. Trimming took off 6 bases at V and 1 base at J, with 7 bases between the two ends. CDR3: CASRLISYNEQFF. In DNA form, the CDR3 reads TGTGCCAGCAGACTAATATCCTACAATGAGCAGTTCTTC.

J is TRBJ2-1 and V is TRBV14; 11 nucleotides match TRBD2. J was trimmed by 6 bases and V by 4 bases; bases with no gene match: 5. The CDR3 has 15 residues. Germline-derived CDR1 and CDR2 are SGHDN and FVKESK. CDR3 DNA sequence: TGTGCCAGCAGCCCGGGACTAGCGGATTTCAATGAGCAGTTCTTC. This encodes CASSPGLADFNEQFF.

V is TRBV3-1 (or the pseudogene TRBV3-2) and J is TRBJ1-6; 8 bases align to TRBD1. Germline trimming cut 3 bases from V and 9 bases from J; bases unmatched to any gene: 4. Germline CDR1 is LGHDT and CDR2 is YNNKEL (reference sequence). The CDR3 contains 14 residues. CDR3 sequence (DNA): TGTGCCAGCAGCCAGGGGACAGGTGGTTCACCCCTCCACTTT. It is translated as CASSQGTGGSPLHF.

Only one count was recorded for this clone. It is unclear where the CDR3 begins or ends on the DNA, so no DNA is shown, and the CDR3 is as TCRdb lists it. The rearrangement joins TRBV28 to TRBJ2-2; TRBD2 was called by the table and not checked on the DNA. The CDR3 adds up to 11 amino acids, both ends counted. Germline V gene lookup returns CDR1 MDHEN and CDR2 SYDVKM. This CDR3 reads CASSSYWSCFF.

The chain has TRBV10-3 and TRBJ1-4; unclear D gene. V lost 3 bases and J lost 2, with 7 bases in between. The CDR3 consists of 14 residues. Germline V gene data show CDR1 as ENHRY and CDR2 as SYGVKD. The CDR3 region is CAISDVQTNEKLFF. DNA for the CDR3: TGTGCCATCAGTGATGTACAGACTAATGAAAAACTGTTTTTT.

V usage is TRBV30 and J usage is TRBJ1-3; possibly TRBD1 for D (6 bases). Trimming removed 4 bases from V and 0 bases from J, with 10 bases in between. CDR1 GTSNPN and CDR2 SVGIG come from the germline V gene (reference sequence). The CDR3 contains 14 residues. CDR3 loop: CAWKGGHSGNTIYF. CDR3 DNA: TGTGCCTGGAAGGGGGGGCACTCTGGAAACACCATATATTTT. The full variable domain, with the rest looked up from reference TRBV30 and TRBJ1-3, is SQTIHQWPATLVQPVGSPLSLECTVEGTSNPNLYWYRQAAGRGLQLLFYSVGIGQISSEVPQNLSASRPQDRQFILSSKKLLLSDSGFYLCAWKGGHSGNTIYFGEGSWLTVV.

The chain links TRBV5-1 to TRBJ2-5; 9 bases line up with TRBD1. V shed 0 bases, J shed 4 bases, and the junction held 4 bases outside the gene matches. The CDR3 is 15 residues long. Germline CDR1 reads SGHRS; CDR2 reads YFSETQ. The CDR3 DNA reads TGCGCCAGCAGCTTGGTTGGGGACAGGGCAGAGACCCAGTACTTC. Its translation is CASSLVGDRAETQYF.

V is TRBV5-1 and J is TRBJ2-2; D call uncertain. The CDR3 length is 14 residues. V shed 0 bases and J shed 4 bases, with 7 bases lying between them. CDR1 is SGHRS and CDR2 is YFSETQ in the germline V gene. CDR3 amino acids: CASSLASATGELFF. The CDR3 coding sequence is TGCGCCAGCAGCTTGGCAAGCGCCACCGGGGAGCTGTTTTTT. Based on the CDR3 plus reference TRBV5-1 and TRBJ2-2, the full variable domain is KAGVTQTPRYLIKTRGQQVTLSCSPISGHRSVSWYQQTPGQGLQFLFEYFSETQRNKGNFPGRFSGRQFSNSRSEMNVSTLELGDSALYLCASSLASATGELFFGEGSRLTVL.

This chain joins TRBV9 and TRBJ2-3; 10 bases align to TRBD2. The V and J ends lost 4 bases and 6 bases, in that order; junction bases with no gene match: 11. Per the germline V gene, CDR1 is SGDLS and CDR2 is YYNGEE. The CDR3 loop spans 16 amino acids. CDR3 region: CASSPASLAGSDTQYF. CDR3 DNA sequence: TGTGCCAGCAGCCCCGCCTCACTAGCGGGGTCCGATACGCAGTATTTT.

The chain combines TRBV29-1 with TRBJ1-1, with D unclear. V lost 2 bases, J lost 4 bases, and 8 bases lay in between. CDR3 size: 12 residues. Germline V gene lookup returns CDR1 SQVTM and CDR2 ANQGSEA. This CDR3 reads CSVEQLVTEAFF. CDR3 nucleotides: TGCAGCGTTGAACAACTCGTCACTGAAGCTTTCTTT.

The rearrangement links TRBV19 to TRBJ1-5; D uncertain. V shed 0 bases and J shed 6 bases, with 12 bases lying between them. The CDR3 sequence is 15 residues long. Germline CDR1 LNHDA, CDR2 SQIVND (reference sequence). The CDR3 nucleotides read TGTGCCAGTAGTATAGATACGGACGAGGGTCAGCCCCAGCATTTT. It translates to CASSIDTDEGQPQHF.

The rearrangement uses TRBV29-1 and TRBJ1-2; TRBD1 matches at 10 bases. The CDR3 extends over 14 amino acids. Germline V gene sequence: CDR1 SQVTM, CDR2 ANQGSEA. The junction had 3 bases not matched to a gene; V was cut back by 1 base and J by 4 bases. CDR3 loop: CSVEGQGASYGYTF. CDR3 DNA sequence: TGCAGCGTTGAAGGACAGGGGGCCAGCTATGGCTACACCTTC.

This clone has only a few counts. The rearrangement joins TRBV10-3 to TRBJ1-2; D gene uncertain. Germline V gene lookup returns CDR1 ENHRY and CDR2 SYGVKD. The CDR3 is made up of 13 amino acids. V dropped 2 bases and J dropped 2 bases, with 6 bases sitting between them. The CDR3 sequence: CAISEGGNYGYTF. The CDR3 region has the DNA TGTGCCATCAGTGAGGGAGGGAACTATGGCTACACCTTC.

The genes are TRBV30 and TRBJ1-2; 12 bases align to TRBD1. The junction had 8 bases not matched to a gene; V was cut back by 2 bases and J by 7 bases. This CDR3 spans 15 amino acids. Germline V gene lookup returns CDR1 GTSNPN and CDR2 SVGIG (reference sequence). The CDR3 reads CAWSSRDRGLSGYTF. Written as DNA, the CDR3 is TGTGCCTGGAGTTCCCGGGACAGGGGGCTTTCTGGCTACACCTTC.

The chain couples TRBV2 to TRBJ2-1, with D possibly TRBD2 on 6 matching bases. There are 15 residues in the CDR3. Germline V gene lookup returns CDR1 SNHLY and CDR2 FYNNEI. With 9 bases removed from V and 0 bases from J, the gap between germline ends came to 15 bases. This CDR3 is CARQASGSSYNEQFF. CDR3 in DNA: TGTGCCAGACAGGCCTCCGGGAGCTCCTACAATGAGCAGTTCTTC.